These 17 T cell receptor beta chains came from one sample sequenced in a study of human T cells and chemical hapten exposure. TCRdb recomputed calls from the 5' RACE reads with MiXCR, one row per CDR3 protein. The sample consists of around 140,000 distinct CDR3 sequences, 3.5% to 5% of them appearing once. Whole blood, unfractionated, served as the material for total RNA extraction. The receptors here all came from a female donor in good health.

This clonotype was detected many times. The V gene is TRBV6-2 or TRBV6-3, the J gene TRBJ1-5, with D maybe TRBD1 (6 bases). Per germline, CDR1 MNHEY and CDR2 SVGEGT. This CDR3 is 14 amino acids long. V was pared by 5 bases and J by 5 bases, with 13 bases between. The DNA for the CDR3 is TGTGCCAGCAGTAAGGACAGCAATTATCAGCCCCAGCATTTT. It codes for CASSKDSNYQPQHF.

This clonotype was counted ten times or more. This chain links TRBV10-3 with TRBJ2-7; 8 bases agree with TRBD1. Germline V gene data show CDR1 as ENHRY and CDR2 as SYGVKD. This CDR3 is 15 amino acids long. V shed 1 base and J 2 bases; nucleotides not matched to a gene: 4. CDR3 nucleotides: TGTGCCATCAGTGAGTTTACAGGGGGAACCTACGAGCAGTACTTC. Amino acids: CAISEFTGGTYEQYF.

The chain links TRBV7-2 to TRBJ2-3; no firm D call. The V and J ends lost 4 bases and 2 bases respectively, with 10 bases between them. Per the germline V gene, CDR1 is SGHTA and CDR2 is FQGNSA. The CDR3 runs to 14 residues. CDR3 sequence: CASSSQSLTDTQYF. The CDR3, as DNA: TGTGCCAGCAGCTCGCAGTCTCTCACAGATACGCAGTATTTT.

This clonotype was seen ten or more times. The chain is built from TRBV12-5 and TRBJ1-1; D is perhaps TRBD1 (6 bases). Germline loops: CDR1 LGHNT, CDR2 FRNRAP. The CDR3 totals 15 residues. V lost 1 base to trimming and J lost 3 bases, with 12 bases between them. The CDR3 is CASGLGWGQYTEAFF. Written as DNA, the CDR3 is TGTGCTAGTGGTTTGGGTTGGGGGCAGTACACTGAAGCTTTCTTT.

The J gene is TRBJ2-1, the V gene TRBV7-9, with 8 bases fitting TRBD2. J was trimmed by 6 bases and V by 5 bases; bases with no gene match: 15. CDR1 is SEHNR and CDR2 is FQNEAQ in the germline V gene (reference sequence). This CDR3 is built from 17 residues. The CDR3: CASSQGAGGAWVNEQFF. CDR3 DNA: TGTGCCAGCAGCCAGGGAGCCGGGGGGGCCTGGGTCAATGAGCAGTTCTTC.

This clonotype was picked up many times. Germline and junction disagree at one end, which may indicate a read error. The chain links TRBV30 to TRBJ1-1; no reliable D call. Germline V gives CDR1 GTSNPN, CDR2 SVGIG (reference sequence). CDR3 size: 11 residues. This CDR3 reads CAWSDSSEAFF. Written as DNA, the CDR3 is TGTGCCTGGAGTGACAGCTCTGAGGCTTTCTTT. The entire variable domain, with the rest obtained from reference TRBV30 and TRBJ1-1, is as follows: SQTIHQWPATLVQPVGSPLSLECTVEGTSNPNLYWYRQAAGRGLQLLFYSVGIGQISSEVPQNLSASRPQDRQFILSSKKLLLSDSGFYLCAWSDSSEAFFGQGTRLTVV.

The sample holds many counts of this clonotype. This CDR3 is CASSFAGGHNEQFF. The CDR3 DNA reads TGTGCCAGCAGCTTCGCGGGGGGGCACAATGAGCAGTTCTTC. The rearrangement links TRBV7-3 to TRBJ2-1, with 9 bases fitting TRBD2. CDR1 is SGHTA, CDR2 FQGTGA, per germline. The ends lost 3 bases at V and 5 bases at J; junction bases unmatched: 2. There are 14 residues in the CDR3.

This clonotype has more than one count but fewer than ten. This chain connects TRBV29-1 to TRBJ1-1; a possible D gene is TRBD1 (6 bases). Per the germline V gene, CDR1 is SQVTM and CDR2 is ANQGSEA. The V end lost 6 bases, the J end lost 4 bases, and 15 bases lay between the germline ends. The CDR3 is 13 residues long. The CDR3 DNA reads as TGCAGCGTCTACCAGGGGTTGGGCACTGAAGCTTTCTTT. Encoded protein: CSVYQGLGTEAFF.

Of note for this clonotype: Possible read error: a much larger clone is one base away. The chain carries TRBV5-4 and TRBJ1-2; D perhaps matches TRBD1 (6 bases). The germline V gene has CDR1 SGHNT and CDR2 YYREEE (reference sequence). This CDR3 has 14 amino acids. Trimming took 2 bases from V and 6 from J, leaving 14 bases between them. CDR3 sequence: CASSFSQGYDGYTF. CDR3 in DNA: TGTGCCAGCAGCTTTTCACAGGGCTACGATGGCTACACCTTC.

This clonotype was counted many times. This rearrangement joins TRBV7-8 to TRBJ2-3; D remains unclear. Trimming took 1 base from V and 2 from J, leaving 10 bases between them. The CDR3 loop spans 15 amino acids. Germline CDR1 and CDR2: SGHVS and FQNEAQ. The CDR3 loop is CASSLGVQNTDTQYF. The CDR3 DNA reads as TGTGCCAGCAGCTTAGGGGTACAAAACACAGATACGCAGTATTTT.

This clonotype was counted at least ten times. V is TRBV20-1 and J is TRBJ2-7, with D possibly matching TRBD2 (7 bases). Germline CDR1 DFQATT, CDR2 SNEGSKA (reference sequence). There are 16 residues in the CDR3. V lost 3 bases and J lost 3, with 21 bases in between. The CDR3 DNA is TGCAGTGCTAGCCCAAGGGGGGGCCAGGGGTACTACGAGCAGTACTTC. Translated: CSASPRGGQGYYEQYF.

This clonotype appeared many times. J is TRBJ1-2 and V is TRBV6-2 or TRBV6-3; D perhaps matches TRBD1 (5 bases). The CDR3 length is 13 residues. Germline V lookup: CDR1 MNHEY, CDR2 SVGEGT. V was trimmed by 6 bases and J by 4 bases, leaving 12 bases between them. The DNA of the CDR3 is TGTGCCAGCAGACCCGGTGGGGGCTATGGCTACACCTTC. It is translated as CASRPGGGYGYTF.

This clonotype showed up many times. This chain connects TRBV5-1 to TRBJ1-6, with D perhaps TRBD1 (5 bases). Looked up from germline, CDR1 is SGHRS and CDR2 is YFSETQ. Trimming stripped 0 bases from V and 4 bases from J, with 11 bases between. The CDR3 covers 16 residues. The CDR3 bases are TGCGCCAGCAGCTTGGTACCGACAGAATATAATTCACCCCTCCACTTT. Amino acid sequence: CASSLVPTEYNSPLHF.

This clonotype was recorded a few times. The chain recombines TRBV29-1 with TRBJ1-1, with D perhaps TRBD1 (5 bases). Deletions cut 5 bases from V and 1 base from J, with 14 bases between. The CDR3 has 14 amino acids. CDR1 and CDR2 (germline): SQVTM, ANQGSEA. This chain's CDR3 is CSVRGKRTNTEAFF. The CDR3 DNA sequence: TGCAGCGTTCGGGGGAAGCGTACGAACACTGAAGCTTTCTTT.

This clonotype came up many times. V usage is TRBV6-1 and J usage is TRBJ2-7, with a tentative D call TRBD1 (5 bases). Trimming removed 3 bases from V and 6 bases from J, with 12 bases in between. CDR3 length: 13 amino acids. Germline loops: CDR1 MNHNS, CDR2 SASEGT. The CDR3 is CASSDPGKSEQYF. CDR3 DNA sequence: TGTGCCAGCAGTGATCCAGGGAAAAGCGAGCAGTACTTC.

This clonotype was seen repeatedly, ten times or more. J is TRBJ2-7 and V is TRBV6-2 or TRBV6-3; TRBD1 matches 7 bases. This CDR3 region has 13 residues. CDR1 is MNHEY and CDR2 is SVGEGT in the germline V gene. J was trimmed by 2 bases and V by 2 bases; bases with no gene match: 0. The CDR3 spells CASSYQGAYEQYF. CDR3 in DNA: TGTGCCAGCAGTTACCAGGGGGCCTACGAGCAGTACTTC.

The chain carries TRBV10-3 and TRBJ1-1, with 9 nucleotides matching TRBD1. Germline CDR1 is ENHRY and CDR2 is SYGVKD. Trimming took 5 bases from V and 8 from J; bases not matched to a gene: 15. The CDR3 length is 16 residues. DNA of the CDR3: TGTGCCATCAGTCCCTCGCCTCGGACAGGGGCCTTGGAAGCTTTCTTT. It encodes CAISPSPRTGALEAFF.